This T cell receptor (beta chain) is drawn from a study of blood T cells in healthy people across ages. This clonotype was detected only a few times. Primers used in a second PCR of roughly 7 to 12 cycles were a sample-barcoded 5' primer and a J-beta primer mix. TCRdb processed the 5' RACE reads anew with MiXCR; each CDR3 protein has one entry. In the table there are around 1,700,000 distinct CDR3 sequences, approximately 28% of which are singletons. The clonotype comes from a woman under 40 in good health. The sample comprised blood.

CDR3 amino acids: CASSVVSSSGEQFF. Written as DNA, the CDR3 is TGTGCCAGCAGCGTAGTTTCTAGCTCGGGTGAGCAGTTCTTC. The J gene is TRBJ2-1, the V gene TRBV9, with a weak D call TRBD2 (5 bases). The CDR3 covers 14 residues. Germline CDR1 is SGDLS and CDR2 is YYNGEE. V was pared by 0 bases and J by 9 bases, with 13 bases between. Full variable domain (rest looked up from reference TRBV9 and TRBJ2-1): DSGVTQTPKHLITATGQRVTLRCSPRSGDLSVYWYQQSLDQGLQFLIQYYNGEERAKGNILERFSAQQFPDLHSELNLSSLELGDSALYFCASSVVSSSGEQFFGPGTRLTVL.